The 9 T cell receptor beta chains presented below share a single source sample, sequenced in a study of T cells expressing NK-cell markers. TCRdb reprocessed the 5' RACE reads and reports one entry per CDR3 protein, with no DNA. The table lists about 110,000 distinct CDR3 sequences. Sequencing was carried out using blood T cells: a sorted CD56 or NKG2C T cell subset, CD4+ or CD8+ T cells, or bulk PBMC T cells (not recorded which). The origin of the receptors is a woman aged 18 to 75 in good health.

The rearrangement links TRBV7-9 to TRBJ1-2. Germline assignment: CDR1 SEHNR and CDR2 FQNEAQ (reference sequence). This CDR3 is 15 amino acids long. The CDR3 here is CASSFPTGTAYGYTF. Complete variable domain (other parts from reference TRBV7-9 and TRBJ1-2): DTGVSQNPRHKITKRGQNVTFRCDPISEHNRLYWYRQTLGQGPEFLTYFQNEAQLEKSRLLSDRFSAERPKGSFSTLEIQRTEQGDSAMYLCASSFPTGTAYGYTFGSGTRLTVV.

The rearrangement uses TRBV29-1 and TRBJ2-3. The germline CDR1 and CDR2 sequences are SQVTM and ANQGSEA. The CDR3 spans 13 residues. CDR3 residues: CSVVKSSTDTQYF.

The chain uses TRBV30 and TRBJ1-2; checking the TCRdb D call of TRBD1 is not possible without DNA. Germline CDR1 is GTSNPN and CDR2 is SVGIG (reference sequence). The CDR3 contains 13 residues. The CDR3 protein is CAWSPTGGYGYTF.

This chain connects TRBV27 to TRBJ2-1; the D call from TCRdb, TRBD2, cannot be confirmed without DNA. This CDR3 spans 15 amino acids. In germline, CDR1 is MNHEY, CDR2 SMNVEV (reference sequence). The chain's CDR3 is CASTTSGSIYNEQFF.

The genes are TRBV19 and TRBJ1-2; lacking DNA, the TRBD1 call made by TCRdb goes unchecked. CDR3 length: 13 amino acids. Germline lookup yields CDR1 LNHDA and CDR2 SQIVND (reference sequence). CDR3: CASTWTEPYGYTF.

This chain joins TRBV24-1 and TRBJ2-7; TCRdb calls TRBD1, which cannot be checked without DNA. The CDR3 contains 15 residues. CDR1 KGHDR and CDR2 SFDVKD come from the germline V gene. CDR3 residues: CATSDHTGGQNEQYF.

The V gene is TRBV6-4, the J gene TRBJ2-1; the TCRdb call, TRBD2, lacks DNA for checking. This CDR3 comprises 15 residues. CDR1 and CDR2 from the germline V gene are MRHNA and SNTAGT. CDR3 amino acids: CASSVTSASYNEQFF.

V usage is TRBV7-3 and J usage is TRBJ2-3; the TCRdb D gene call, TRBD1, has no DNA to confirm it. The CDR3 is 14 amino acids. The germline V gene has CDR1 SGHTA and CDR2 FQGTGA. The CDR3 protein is CASSLNSRADTQYF. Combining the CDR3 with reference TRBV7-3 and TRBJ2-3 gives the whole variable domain GAGVSQTPSNKVTEKGKYVELRCDPISGHTALYWYRQSLGQGPEFLIYFQGTGAADDSGLPNDRFFAVRPEGSVSTLKIQRTERGDSAVYLCASSLNSRADTQYFGPGTRLTVL.

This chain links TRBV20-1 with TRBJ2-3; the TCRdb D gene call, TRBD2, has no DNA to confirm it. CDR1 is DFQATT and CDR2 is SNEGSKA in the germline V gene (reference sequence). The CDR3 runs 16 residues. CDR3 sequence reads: CSAKGLAGGDTDTQYF.